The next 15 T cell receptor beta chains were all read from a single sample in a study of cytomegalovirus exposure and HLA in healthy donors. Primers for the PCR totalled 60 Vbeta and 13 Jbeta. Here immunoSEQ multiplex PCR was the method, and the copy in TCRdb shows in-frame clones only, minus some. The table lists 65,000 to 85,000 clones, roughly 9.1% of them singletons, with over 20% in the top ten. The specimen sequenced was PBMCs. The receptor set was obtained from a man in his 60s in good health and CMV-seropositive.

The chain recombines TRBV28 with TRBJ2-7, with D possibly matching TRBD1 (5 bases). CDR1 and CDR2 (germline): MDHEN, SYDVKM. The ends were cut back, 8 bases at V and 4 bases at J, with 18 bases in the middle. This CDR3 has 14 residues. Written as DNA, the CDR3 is TGTGCCAGCCAAACCGGACAAACTACTTACGAGCAGTACTTC. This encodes CASQTGQTTYEQYF.

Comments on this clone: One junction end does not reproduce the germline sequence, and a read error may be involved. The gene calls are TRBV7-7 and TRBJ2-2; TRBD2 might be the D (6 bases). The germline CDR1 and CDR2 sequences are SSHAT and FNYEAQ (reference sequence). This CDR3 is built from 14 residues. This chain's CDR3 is CASSWGLNTGELFF. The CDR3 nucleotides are TGTGCTAGCAGCTGGGGACTTAACACCGGGGAGCTGTTTTTT.

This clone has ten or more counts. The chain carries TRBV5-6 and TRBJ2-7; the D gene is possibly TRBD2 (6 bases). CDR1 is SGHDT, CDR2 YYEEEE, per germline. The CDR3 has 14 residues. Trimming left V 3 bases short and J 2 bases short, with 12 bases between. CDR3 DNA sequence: TGTGCCAGCAGCTGGAGGGACTTAGCCTACGAGCAGTACTTC. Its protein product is CASSWRDLAYEQYF.

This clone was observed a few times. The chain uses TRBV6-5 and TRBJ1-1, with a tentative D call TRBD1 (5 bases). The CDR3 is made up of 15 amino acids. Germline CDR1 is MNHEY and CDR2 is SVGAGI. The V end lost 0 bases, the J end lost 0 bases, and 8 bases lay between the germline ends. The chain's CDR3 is CASSYSTDMNTEAFF. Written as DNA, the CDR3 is TGTGCCAGCAGTTACTCGACAGATATGAACACTGAAGCTTTCTTT.

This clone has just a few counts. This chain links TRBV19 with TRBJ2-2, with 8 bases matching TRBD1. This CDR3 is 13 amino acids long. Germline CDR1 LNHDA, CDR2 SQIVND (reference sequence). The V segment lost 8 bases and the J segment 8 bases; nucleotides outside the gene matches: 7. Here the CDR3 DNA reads TGTGCCAGTGGGACAGGCCGTGGGGGGGAGCTGTTTTTT. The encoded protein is CASGTGRGGELFF.

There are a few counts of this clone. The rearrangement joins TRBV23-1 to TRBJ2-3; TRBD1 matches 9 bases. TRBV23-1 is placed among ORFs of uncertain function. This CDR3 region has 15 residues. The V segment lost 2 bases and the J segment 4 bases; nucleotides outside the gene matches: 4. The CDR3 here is CASSQRTGEADTQYF. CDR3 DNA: TGCGCCAGCAGTCAAAGGACAGGGGAAGCAGATACGCAGTATTTT.

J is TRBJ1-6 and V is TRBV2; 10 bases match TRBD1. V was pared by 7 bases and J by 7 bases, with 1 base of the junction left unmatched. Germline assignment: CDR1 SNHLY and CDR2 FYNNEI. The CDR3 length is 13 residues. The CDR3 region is CASMGQGNSPLHF. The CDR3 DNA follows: TGTGCCAGCATGGGACAGGGGAATTCACCCCTCCACTTT.

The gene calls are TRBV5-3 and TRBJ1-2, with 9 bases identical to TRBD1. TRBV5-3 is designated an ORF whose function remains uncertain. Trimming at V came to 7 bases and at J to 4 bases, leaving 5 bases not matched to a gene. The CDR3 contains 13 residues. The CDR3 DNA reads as TGTGCCAGACCCGGACAGGGGTCCTATGGCTACACCTTC. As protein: CARPGQGSYGYTF.

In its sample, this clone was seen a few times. The CDR3 region has the DNA TGTGCCAGCAGCCACCTCGGCTCCCGGGGTACTGAAGCTTTCTTT. Residues: CASSHLGSRGTEAFF. The J gene is TRBJ1-1, the V gene TRBV6-1; the D is unclear. Germline-derived CDR1 and CDR2 are MNHNS and SASEGT. CDR3 size: 15 residues. V lost 6 bases to trimming and J lost 5 bases, with 19 bases between them.

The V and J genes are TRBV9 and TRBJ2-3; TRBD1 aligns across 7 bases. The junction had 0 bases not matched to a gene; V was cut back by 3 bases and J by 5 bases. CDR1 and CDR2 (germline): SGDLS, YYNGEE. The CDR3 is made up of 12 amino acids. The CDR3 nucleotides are TGTGCCAGCAGCGACAGGGGAGATACGCAGTATTTT. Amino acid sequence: CASSDRGDTQYF.

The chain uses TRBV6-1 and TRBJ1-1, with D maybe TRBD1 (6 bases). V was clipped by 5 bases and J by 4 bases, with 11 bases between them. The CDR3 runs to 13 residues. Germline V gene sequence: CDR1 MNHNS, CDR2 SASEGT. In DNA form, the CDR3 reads TGTGCCAGCAGTTTACAGGGTGCCACTGAAGCTTTCTTT. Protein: CASSLQGATEAFF.

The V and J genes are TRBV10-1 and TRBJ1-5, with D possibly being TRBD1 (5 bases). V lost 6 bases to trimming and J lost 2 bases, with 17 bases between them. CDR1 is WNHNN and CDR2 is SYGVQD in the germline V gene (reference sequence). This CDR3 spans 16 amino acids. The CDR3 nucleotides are TGCGCCAGCAGCTACCGCCTGTGGGGCGGCAATCAGCCCCAGCATTTT. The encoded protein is CASSYRLWGGNQPQHF.

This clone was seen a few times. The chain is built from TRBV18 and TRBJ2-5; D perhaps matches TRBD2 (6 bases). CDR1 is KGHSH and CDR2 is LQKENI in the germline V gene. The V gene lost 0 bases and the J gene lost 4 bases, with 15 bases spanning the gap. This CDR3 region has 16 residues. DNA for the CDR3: TGTGCCAGCTCACCACCGGGAGCCGGGGGTTCAGAGACCCAGTACTTC. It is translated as CASSPPGAGGSETQYF.

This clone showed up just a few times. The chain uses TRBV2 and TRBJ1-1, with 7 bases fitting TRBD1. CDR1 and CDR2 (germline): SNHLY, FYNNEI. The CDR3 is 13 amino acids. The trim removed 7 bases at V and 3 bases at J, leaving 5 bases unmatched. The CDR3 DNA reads TGTGCCAGCAAAGGACAGGATTACACTGAAGCTTTCTTT. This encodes CASKGQDYTEAFF.

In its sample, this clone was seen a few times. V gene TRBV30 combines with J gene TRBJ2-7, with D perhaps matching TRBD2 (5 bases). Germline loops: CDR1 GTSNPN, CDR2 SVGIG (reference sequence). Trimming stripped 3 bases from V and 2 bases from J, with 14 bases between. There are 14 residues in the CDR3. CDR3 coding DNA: TGTGCCTGGAGCCTCGGGGAACCTGCCTACGAGCAGTACGTC. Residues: CAWSLGEPAYEQYV.